This is a list of T cell receptor beta chains from one sample in a study of cytomegalovirus exposure and HLA in healthy donors. TCRdb's table, derived via immunoSEQ multiplex PCR, lists solely in-frame clones and lacks some. The sample shows under 200,000 clones, over 70% of them seen only once. Sequencing was carried out using PBMCs. The receptors stem from a man aged 45-65 years in good health and CMV-seronegative. The CDR3 runs from the conserved cysteine through the conserved F or W. The D gene is left open where the match is weak. Rows give clone size only sometimes, using once, few, many, or a class for an expanded clone.

>14|TRBV9|-|TRBD1|TRBJ2-4
CASSVGTGGNIQYF
TGTGCCAGCAGCGTAGGGACAGGGGGCAACATTCAGTACTTC
>17|TRBV19|-|-|TRBJ1-4
CASSIPSRPQVKRKLFF
TGTGCCAGTAGTATACCCTCGCGCCCCCAGGTGAAGAGAAAACTGTTTTTT
>11|TRBV20-1|-|-|TRBJ1-2
CSASILEGYTF
TGCAGTGCTAGCATCCTCGAGGGCTACACCTTC
>15|TRBV5-1|few|-|TRBJ1-2
CASSSSLGTNYGYTF
TGCGCCAGCAGCTCATCGCTAGGTACTAACTATGGCTACACCTTC
>14|TRBV7-2|-|-|TRBJ2-6
CATTTYSGANVLTF
TGTGCCACCACTACTTACTCTGGGGCCAACGTCCTGACTTTC
>17|TRBV7-6|-|TRBD2|TRBJ2-1
CASSLLGRGGSYNEQFF
TGTGCCAGCAGCTTATTGGGGCGGGGGGGGTCCTACAATGAGCAGTTCTTC
>12|TRBV11-2|-|-|TRBJ2-1
CASSPWPGLHVF
TGTGCCAGCAGCCCTTGGCCGGGACTCCATGTCTTC
>14|TRBV6-5|-|-|TRBJ1-3
CASSGGSSGNTIYF
TGTGCCAGCTCCGGCGGTAGCTCTGGAAACACCATATATTTT
>12|TRBV7-6|-|-|TRBJ2-3
CASSFGQDTQYF
TGTGCCAGCAGCTTCGGACAGGATACGCAGTATTTT
>15|TRBV5-1|-|-|TRBJ1-5
CASSPDGSSNQPQHF
TGCGCCAGCAGCCCGGACGGGAGCAGCAATCAGCCCCAGCATTTT
>15|TRBV7-9|few|-|TRBJ1-5
CASFPPDSLNQPQHF
TGTGCCAGCTTCCCCCCGGACAGCCTGAATCAGCCCCAGCATTTT
>15|TRBV5-1|-|-|TRBJ2-3
CASSTGGVATDTQYF
TGCGCCAGCAGCACTGGCGGGGTCGCCACAGATACGCAGTATTTT
>15|TRBV4-2|-|TRBD1|TRBJ2-5
CASSQVGQHQETQYF
TGTGCCAGCAGCCAAGTGGGACAGCATCAAGAGACCCAGTACTTC
>14|TRBV25-1|once|-|TRBJ2-1
CASSITGTFNEQFF
TGTGCCAGCAGTATTACTGGGACTTTCAATGAGCAGTTCTTC
>15|TRBV13|-|-|TRBJ2-7
CASSLGRGGSYEQYF
TGTGCCAGCAGCTTAGGCCGAGGGGGTTCCTACGAGCAGTACTTC
>14|TRBV7-2|-|TRBD1|TRBJ2-7
CASSSGDSFYEQYF
TGTGCCAGCAGCTCCGGGGACAGTTTCTACGAGCAGTACTTC
>16|TRBV10-3|-|TRBD2|TRBJ2-7
CAIRGTSGGPGYEQYF
TGTGCCATCAGAGGGACTAGCGGGGGCCCGGGCTACGAGCAGTACTTC
>14|TRBV5-6|-|TRBD1|TRBJ2-7
CASRAGTGLYEQYF
TGTGCCAGCAGGGCCGGGACAGGGCTCTACGAGCAGTACTTC
>13|TRBV6-5|-|-|TRBJ1-5
CASRGGNNQPQHF
TGTGCCAGCCGCGGGGGAAATAATCAGCCCCAGCATTTT
>14|TRBV5-1|-|-|TRBJ1-4
CASSLGAPREKLFF
TGCGCCAGCAGCTTAGGGGCACCCCGTGAAAAACTGTTTTTT
>15|TRBV7-2|-|TRBD2|TRBJ2-3
CASSAAGGKTDTQYF
TGTGCCAGCAGCGCCGCGGGGGGGAAAACAGATACGCAGTATTTT
>16|TRBV10-1|few|-|TRBJ2-3
CASSGLGNSPTDTQYF
TGCGCCAGCAGTGGCCTGGGCAACTCTCCCACAGATACGCAGTATTTT
>15|TRBV7-2|-|-|TRBJ1-3
CASSSGWQSGNTIYF
TGTGCCAGCAGCTCGGGGTGGCAGTCTGGAAACACCATATATTTT
>13|TRBV7-8|-|TRBD1|TRBJ1-1
CASSPMTGGSAFF
TGTGCCAGCAGCCCAATGACAGGGGGTTCAGCTTTCTTT
>16|TRBV19|-|-|TRBJ1-1
CASSMGTSNMNTEAFF
TGTGCCAGTAGTATGGGGACATCGAATATGAACACTGAAGCTTTCTTT
>16|TRBV4-1|-|-|TRBJ1-1
CASSQDTLAGRTEAFF
TGCGCCAGCAGCCAAGATACCCTCGCGGGGAGGACTGAAGCTTTCTTT
>16|TRBV30|-|TRBD2|TRBJ2-1
CAWSSSGAFSYNEQFF
TGTGCCTGGAGTTCTAGCGGGGCGTTCTCCTACAATGAGCAGTTCTTC
>14|TRBV2|few|-|TRBJ2-2
CASGRGPGVGELFF
TGTGCCAGCGGCCGCGGGCCCGGGGTCGGGGAGCTGTTTTTT
>14|TRBV2|-|TRBD1|TRBJ1-1
CASSETGGNTEAFF
TGTGCCAGCAGTGAGACAGGGGGCAACACTGAAGCTTTCTTT
>12|TRBV18|once|-|TRBJ2-7
CASSLLRGEQYF
TGTGCCAGCTCACTCCTCAGGGGCGAGCAGTACTTC
>15|TRBV11-2|once|TRBD2|TRBJ2-1
CASSLTSGGNNEQFF
TGTGCCAGCAGCTTGACTAGCGGGGGTAATAATGAGCAGTTCTTC
>13|TRBV6-5|-|-|TRBJ1-5
CASSPSVYQPQHF
TGTGCCAGCAGTCCGAGCGTTTATCAGCCCCAGCATTTT
>15|TRBV2|-|TRBD2|TRBJ2-1
CASSRLAGGQGEQFF
TGTGCCAGCAGCAGACTAGCGGGGGGTCAGGGTGAGCAGTTCTTC
>16|TRBV11-2|-|-|TRBJ2-2
CASSLVPEGATGELFF
TGTGCCAGCAGCTTAGTCCCCGAGGGTGCCACCGGGGAGCTGTTTTTT
>18|TRBV10-2|-|TRBD1|TRBJ1-6
CASSDPDRGIPYNSPLHF
TGCGCCAGCAGTGACCCGGACAGGGGGATCCCCTATAATTCACCCCTCCACTTT